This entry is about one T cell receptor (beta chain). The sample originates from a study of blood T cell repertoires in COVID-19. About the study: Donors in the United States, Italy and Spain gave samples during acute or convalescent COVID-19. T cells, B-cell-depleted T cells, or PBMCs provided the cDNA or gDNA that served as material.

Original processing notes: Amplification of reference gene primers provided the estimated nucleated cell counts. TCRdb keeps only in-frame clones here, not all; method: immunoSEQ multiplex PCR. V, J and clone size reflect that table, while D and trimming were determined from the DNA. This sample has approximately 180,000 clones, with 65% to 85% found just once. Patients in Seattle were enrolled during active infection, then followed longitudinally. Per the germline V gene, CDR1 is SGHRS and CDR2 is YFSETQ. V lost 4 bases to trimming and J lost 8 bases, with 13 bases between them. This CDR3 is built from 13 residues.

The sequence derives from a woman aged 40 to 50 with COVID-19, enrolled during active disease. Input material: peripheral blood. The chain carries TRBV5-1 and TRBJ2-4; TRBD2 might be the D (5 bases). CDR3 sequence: CASSPTRGDIQYF. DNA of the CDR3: TGCGCCAGCAGCCCGACCCGGGGAGACATTCAGTACTTC.